Below are 20 T cell receptor beta chains sequenced from a single sample in a study of T cell repertoires in cytomegalovirus infection. Via MiXCR, TCRdb re-called the reads, giving one row per CDR3 protein. This sample has about 600,000 distinct CDR3 sequences; about 24% occur once, and the top ten carry less than 9.5%. Sample: CD8+ T cells from PBMCs. The receptors were sampled from a human donor in good health (CMV status not recorded). Some clones in this sample may be carry-over from other donors' samples.

This clonotype was counted only a few times. For the CDR3, the DNA is TGTGCCACCAGTGATCGGACAGGGGGCATCACCGGGGAGCTGTTTTTT. It codes for CATSDRTGGITGELFF. This chain joins TRBV24-1 and TRBJ2-2, with 11 positions matching TRBD1. Trimming took 3 bases from V and 4 from J; bases not matched to a gene: 3. CDR3 length: 16 residues. Looked up from germline, CDR1 is KGHDR and CDR2 is SFDVKD.

Only a few counts were recorded for this clonotype. The rearrangement joins TRBV6-2 or TRBV6-3 to TRBJ2-7; TRBD1 is a possible D gene (5 bases). Germline lookup yields CDR1 MNHEY and CDR2 SVGEGT. V shed 8 bases and J shed 5 bases, with 16 bases lying between them. This CDR3 has 13 residues. The DNA of the CDR3 is TGTGCCAGCTCAGGGATTCTGGCGGACGAGCAGTACGTC. Its translation is CASSGILADEQYV.

This clonotype has a count of ten or more. The chain couples TRBV6-5 to TRBJ2-2, with a possible D match to TRBD1 (6 bases). There are 14 residues in the CDR3. Germline V gene lookup returns CDR1 MNHEY and CDR2 SVGAGI. With 7 bases removed from V and 0 bases from J, the gap between germline ends came to 9 bases. In nucleotides, the CDR3 is TGTGCCAGCAAGGGGGTAGCGAACACCGGGGAGCTGTTTTTT. Its protein product is CASKGVANTGELFF.

The chain has TRBV20-1 and TRBJ2-7, with 7 bases identical to TRBD1. The CDR3 length is 13 residues. Unmatched junction bases numbered 6, after V lost 5 bases and J lost 2 bases. Germline V gene sequence: CDR1 DFQATT, CDR2 SNEGSKA (reference sequence). The CDR3 reads CSASTGLTYEQYV. The CDR3 DNA is TGCAGTGCTTCGACAGGGTTGACCTACGAGCAGTACGTC.

This clonotype showed up just a few times. The chain recombines TRBV2 with TRBJ2-1; D is uncertain. Germline V gene sequence: CDR1 SNHLY, CDR2 FYNNEI. The CDR3 sequence is 15 residues long. Trimming pared 1 base from V and 6 bases from J, leaving 13 bases between. The CDR3 reads CASSEGGQNGNEQFF. The CDR3 nucleotides are TGTGCCAGCAGTGAAGGGGGTCAAAATGGCAATGAGCAGTTCTTC.

This clonotype has only a few counts. This rearrangement joins TRBV12-5 to TRBJ1-1; D uncertain. The CDR3 contains 15 residues. Germline CDR1 LGHNT, CDR2 FRNRAP. The V end was cut by 0 bases, the J end by 1 base, with 9 bases between. The CDR3 protein is CASGLVLDENTEAFF. The CDR3, as DNA: TGTGCTAGTGGTTTGGTCCTGGACGAGAACACTGAAGCTTTCTTT.

The V gene is TRBV27, the J gene TRBJ2-7; the match to TRBD1 covers 7 bases. Trimming took 5 bases from V and 3 from J; bases not matched to a gene: 7. Germline values: CDR1 MNHEY, CDR2 SMNVEV (reference sequence). This CDR3 has 14 residues. CDR3 nucleotide sequence: TGTGCCAGCAGTGCCCTCGACAGGGACTACGAGCAGTACTTC. It yields the protein CASSALDRDYEQYF.

This clonotype has ten or more counts. The chain couples TRBV28 to TRBJ1-2, with 7 bases lining up with TRBD1. CDR1 is MDHEN, CDR2 SYDVKM, per germline. The ends lost 4 bases at V and 3 bases at J; junction bases unmatched: 5. The length of the CDR3 is 14 residues. The DNA for the CDR3 is TGTGCCAGCAGTTCAGGGGGGACTTACTATGGCTACACCTTC. This sequence encodes CASSSGGTYYGYTF.

The V and J genes are TRBV25-1 and TRBJ1-1; no definite D call. V dropped 1 base and J dropped 10 bases, with 7 bases sitting between them. CDR3 length equals 11 residues. From germline, CDR1 is MGHDK and CDR2 SYGVNS. CDR3 residues: CASSELGGAFF. CDR3 DNA: TGTGCCAGCAGTGAATTGGGTGGAGCTTTCTTT.

The chain carries TRBV10-3 and TRBJ1-3; tentative D call: TRBD1 (5 bases). This CDR3 is 20 amino acids long. In germline, CDR1 is ENHRY, CDR2 SYGVKD. V was clipped by 6 bases and J by 0 bases, with 27 bases between them. CDR3 amino acids: CAIRTKGPLSNQFSGNTIYF. The CDR3 DNA sequence: TGTGCCATCAGAACCAAGGGACCACTCTCAAACCAATTCTCTGGAAACACCATATATTTT.

The table lists this clonotype with a few counts. The chain is built from TRBV12-3 or TRBV12-4 and TRBJ1-1; TRBD1 agrees at 7 bases. The CDR3 loop spans 13 amino acids. J was trimmed by 10 bases and V by 6 bases; bases with no gene match: 11. Written as DNA, the CDR3 is TGTGCCAGCAGCCTGAAGACAGGGACGGGAGCTTTCTTT. Translated, it gives CASSLKTGTGAFF.

There are many counts of this clonotype. J is TRBJ2-3 and V is TRBV7-2, with D uncertain. This CDR3 spans 14 amino acids. Per germline, CDR1 SGHTA and CDR2 FQGNSA. V was shortened by 1 base and J by 2 bases, with 7 bases between the two germline ends. In DNA form, the CDR3 reads TGTGCCAGCAGCTTAGACCCTGTCACAGATACGCAGTATTTT. Translating it yields CASSLDPVTDTQYF.

CDR3 in amino acids: CASSYSGEGETQYF. CDR3 DNA: TGTGCCAGCAGTTACTCGGGGGAGGGTGAGACCCAGTACTTC. The chain is built from TRBV6-5 and TRBJ2-5; 7 nucleotides match TRBD2. Per the germline V gene, CDR1 is MNHEY and CDR2 is SVGAGI. The CDR3 extends over 14 amino acids. Germline trimming cut 0 bases from V and 5 bases from J; bases unmatched to any gene: 3.

This clonotype has a handful of counts. The genes are TRBV12-3 or TRBV12-4 and TRBJ1-1; D remains ambiguous. V dropped 0 bases and J dropped 0 bases, with 8 bases sitting between them. This CDR3 is 15 amino acids long. CDR3 sequence (DNA): TGTGCCAGCAGTTTAGCGGCCCAAATGAACACTGAAGCTTTCTTT. Its protein is CASSLAAQMNTEAFF.

The V call is TRBV10-3, the J call TRBJ2-1; TRBD1 might be the D (5 bases). V was shortened by 4 bases and J by 7 bases, with 26 bases between the two germline ends. Germline CDR1 is ENHRY and CDR2 is SYGVKD. The CDR3 is 18 residues long. CDR3 nucleotides: TGTGCCATCAGTGCAAAACCGTTCATCAGGGCAGATTTAAATGAGCAGTTCTTC. Protein sequence: CAISAKPFIRADLNEQFF.

As concerns this clonotype: One base away lies a much larger clone, so this may be a sequencing read error. This chain joins TRBV7-9 and TRBJ1-2, with 8 positions matching TRBD1. The ends lost 5 bases at V and 6 bases at J; junction bases unmatched: 11. CDR3 length equals 15 residues. Germline CDR1 and CDR2: SEHNR and FQNEAQ (reference sequence). CDR3 residues: CASSGPSRDRHGYTF. In nucleotides, the CDR3 is TGTGCCAGCAGCGGACCCAGCCGGGACAGGCATGGCTACACCTTC. Combining the CDR3 with reference TRBV7-9 and TRBJ1-2 gives the whole variable domain DTGVSQNPRHKITKRGQNVTFRCDPISEHNRLYWYRQTLGQGPEFLTYFQNEAQLEKSRLLSDRFSAERPKGSFSTLEIQRTEQGDSAMYLCASSGPSRDRHGYTFGSGTRLTVV.

This clonotype came up many times. V usage is TRBV7-6 and J usage is TRBJ2-5; tentative D call: TRBD2 (5 bases). Trimming removed 3 bases from V and 5 bases from J, with 16 bases in between. The CDR3 runs to 15 residues. Germline V gives CDR1 SGHVS, CDR2 FNYEAQ. The CDR3 loop reads CASSFERTYGETQYF. The CDR3, as DNA: TGTGCCAGCAGCTTCGAGCGGACCTATGGGGAGACCCAGTACTTC.

On this clonotype itself: One end of the junction does not line up with germline, which may come from a read error. The V gene is TRBV7-9, the J gene TRBJ2-5; no firm D call. This CDR3 spans 13 amino acids. Germline V gene sequence: CDR1 SEHNR, CDR2 FQNEAQ (reference sequence). Here the CDR3 reads CASSSRHHETQYF. CDR3 in DNA: TGTGCCAGCAGCTCAAGGCACCATGAGACCCAGTACTTC. Combining the CDR3 with reference TRBV7-9 and TRBJ2-5 gives the whole variable domain DTGVSQNPRHKITKRGQNVTFRCDPISEHNRLYWYRQTLGQGPEFLTYFQNEAQLEKSRLLSDRFSAERPKGSFSTLEIQRTEQGDSAMYLCASSSRHHETQYFGPGTRLLVL.

This clonotype has a handful of counts. The chain combines TRBV29-1 with TRBJ2-5, with D uncertain. The CDR3 runs 12 residues. Germline lookup yields CDR1 SQVTM and CDR2 ANQGSEA. V lost 3 bases, J lost 3 bases, and 8 bases lay in between. The CDR3 DNA reads TGCAGCGTTGAGGCAGGAGAAGAGACCCAGTACTTC. Translation: CSVEAGEETQYF.

The chain recombines TRBV6-2 or TRBV6-3 with TRBJ1-1, with D perhaps TRBD1 (5 bases). The CDR3 runs 16 residues. V lost 4 bases, J lost 3 bases, and 18 bases lay in between. Germline-derived CDR1 and CDR2 are MNHEY and SVGEGT. As DNA, the CDR3 is TGTGCCAGCAGTTTCGGGACGCACAACGCGGACACTGAAGCTTTCTTT. The encoded protein is CASSFGTHNADTEAFF.